This T cell receptor (beta chain) stems from a study of T cells after yellow fever vaccination. CDR1 and CDR2 (germline): ENHRY, SYGVKD. Trimming took 0 bases from V and 2 from J, leaving 4 bases between them. The CDR3 length is 14 residues. TCRdb ran MiXCR on the 5' RACE reads and lists one entry per CDR3 protein. The table shows more than 350,000 distinct CDR3 sequences, with more than 9% occurring only once. This clonotype has at least ten counts. Sequenced material: PBMCs, taken on the day of the first yellow fever vaccination. This chain uses TRBV10-3 with TRBJ2-2; D is unclear. The receptor was derived from a young man who received the YFV17D yellow fever vaccine. The CDR3 here is CAISESSNTGELFF. The CDR3 region has the DNA TGTGCCATCAGTGAGTCGAGCAACACCGGGGAGCTGTTTTTT.